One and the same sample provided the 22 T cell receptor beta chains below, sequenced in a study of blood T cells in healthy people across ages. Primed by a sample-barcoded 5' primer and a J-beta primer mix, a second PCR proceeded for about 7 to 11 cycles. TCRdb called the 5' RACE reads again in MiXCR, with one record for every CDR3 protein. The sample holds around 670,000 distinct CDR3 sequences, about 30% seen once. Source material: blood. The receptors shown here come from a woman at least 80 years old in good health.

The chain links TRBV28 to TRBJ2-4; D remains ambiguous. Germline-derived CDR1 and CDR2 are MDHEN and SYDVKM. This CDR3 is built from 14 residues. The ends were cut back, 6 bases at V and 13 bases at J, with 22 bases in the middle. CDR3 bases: TGTGCCAGCAGGTCCACCCGACGAACCCAGGAGCAGTACTTC. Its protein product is CASRSTRRTQEQYF.

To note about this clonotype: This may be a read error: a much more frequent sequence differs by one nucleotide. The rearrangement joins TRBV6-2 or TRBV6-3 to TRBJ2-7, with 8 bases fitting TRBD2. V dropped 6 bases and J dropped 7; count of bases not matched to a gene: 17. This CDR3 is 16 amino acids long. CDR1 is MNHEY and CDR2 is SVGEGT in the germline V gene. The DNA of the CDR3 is TGTGCCAGCAGCTACCCCGTCGGGGGGGCCGGCAATGAGCAGTACTTC. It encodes CASSYPVGGAGNEQYF.

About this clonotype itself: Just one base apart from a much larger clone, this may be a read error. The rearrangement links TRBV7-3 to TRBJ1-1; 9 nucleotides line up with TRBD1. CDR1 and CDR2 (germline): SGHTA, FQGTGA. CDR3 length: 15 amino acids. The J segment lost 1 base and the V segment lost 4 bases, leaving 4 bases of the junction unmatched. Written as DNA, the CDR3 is TGTGCCAGCAGCTCTGACAGGGGGTCGAACACTGAAGCTTTCTTT. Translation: CASSSDRGSNTEAFF.

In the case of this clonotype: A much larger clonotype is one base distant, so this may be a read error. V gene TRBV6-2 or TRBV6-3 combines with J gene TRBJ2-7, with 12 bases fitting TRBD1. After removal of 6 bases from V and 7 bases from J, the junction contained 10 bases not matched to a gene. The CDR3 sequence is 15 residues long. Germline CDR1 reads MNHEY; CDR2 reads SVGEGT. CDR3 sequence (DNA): TGTGCCAGCAGAGGGGACAGGGGGCTTTACAATGAGCAGTACTTC. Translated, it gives CASRGDRGLYNEQYF.

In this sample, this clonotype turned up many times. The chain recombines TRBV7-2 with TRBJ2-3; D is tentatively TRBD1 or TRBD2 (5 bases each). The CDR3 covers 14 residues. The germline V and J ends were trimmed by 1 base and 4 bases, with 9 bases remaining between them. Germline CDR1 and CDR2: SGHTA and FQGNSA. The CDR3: CASSLDVGADTQYF. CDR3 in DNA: TGTGCCAGCAGCTTAGATGTGGGGGCAGATACGCAGTATTTT.

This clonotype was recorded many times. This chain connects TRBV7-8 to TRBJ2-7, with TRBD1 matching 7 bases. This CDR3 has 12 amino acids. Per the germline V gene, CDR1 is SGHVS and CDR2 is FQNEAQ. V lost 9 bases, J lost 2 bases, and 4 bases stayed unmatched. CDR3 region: CASLGGTYEQYF. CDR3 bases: TGTGCCAGTCTAGGGGGCACCTACGAGCAGTACTTC.

The chain's CDR3 is CASSWRGPGNQPQHF. The CDR3 nucleotides are TGTGCCAGCAGCTGGAGGGGGCCTGGGAATCAGCCCCAGCATTTT. This chain connects TRBV5-6 to TRBJ1-5; TRBD1 aligns across 7 bases. Per germline, CDR1 SGHDT and CDR2 YYEEEE. This CDR3 has 15 amino acids. V shed 3 bases and J 4 bases; nucleotides not matched to a gene: 7.

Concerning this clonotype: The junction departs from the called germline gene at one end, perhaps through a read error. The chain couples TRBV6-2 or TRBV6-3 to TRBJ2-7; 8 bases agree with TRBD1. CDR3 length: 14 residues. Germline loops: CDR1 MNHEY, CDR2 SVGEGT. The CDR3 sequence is CTSSYSRGQTEQYF. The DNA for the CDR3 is TGTACCAGCAGTTACTCCAGGGGGCAGACCGAGCAGTACTTC.

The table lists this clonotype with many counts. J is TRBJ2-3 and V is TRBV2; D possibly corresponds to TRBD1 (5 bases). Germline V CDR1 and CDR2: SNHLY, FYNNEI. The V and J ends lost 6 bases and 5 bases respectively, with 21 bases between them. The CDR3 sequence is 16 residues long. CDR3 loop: CASRGFGSSREDTQYF. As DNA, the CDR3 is TGTGCCAGCAGGGGGTTTGGCAGTAGCAGGGAAGATACGCAGTATTTT.

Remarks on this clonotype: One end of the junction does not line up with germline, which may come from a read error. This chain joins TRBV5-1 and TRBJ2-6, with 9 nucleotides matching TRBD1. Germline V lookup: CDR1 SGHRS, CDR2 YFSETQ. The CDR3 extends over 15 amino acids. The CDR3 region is CASSTPTGGGNVLNF. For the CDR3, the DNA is TGCGCCAGCAGCACCCCGACAGGGGGAGGCAACGTCCTGAACTTC.

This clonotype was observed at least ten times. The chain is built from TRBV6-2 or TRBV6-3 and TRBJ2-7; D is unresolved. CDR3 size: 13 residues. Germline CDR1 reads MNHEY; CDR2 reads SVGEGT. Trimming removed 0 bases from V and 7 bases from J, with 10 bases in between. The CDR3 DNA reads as TGTGCCAGCAGTTACTCGCGGCGAGGAGAGCAGTACTTC. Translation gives CASSYSRRGEQYF.

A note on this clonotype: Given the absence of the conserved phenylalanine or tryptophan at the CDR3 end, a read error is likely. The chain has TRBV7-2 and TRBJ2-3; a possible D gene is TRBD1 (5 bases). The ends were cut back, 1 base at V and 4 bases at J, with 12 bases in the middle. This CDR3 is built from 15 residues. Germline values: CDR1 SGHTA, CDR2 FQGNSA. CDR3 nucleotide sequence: TGTGCCAGCAGCTTAGGGGGCAGGGCCGCAGATACGCAGTATTGT. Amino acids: CASSLGGRAADTQYC.

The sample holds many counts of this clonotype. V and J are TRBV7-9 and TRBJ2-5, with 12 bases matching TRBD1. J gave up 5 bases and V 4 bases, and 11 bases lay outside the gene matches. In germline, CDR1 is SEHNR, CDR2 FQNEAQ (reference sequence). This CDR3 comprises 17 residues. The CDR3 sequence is CASSSGGQGALRETQYF. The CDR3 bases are TGTGCCAGCAGCTCCGGGGGACAGGGGGCGCTTCGGGAGACCCAGTACTTC. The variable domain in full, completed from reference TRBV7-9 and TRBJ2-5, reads DTGVSQNPRHKITKRGQNVTFRCDPISEHNRLYWYRQTLGQGPEFLTYFQNEAQLEKSRLLSDRFSAERPKGSFSTLEIQRTEQGDSAMYLCASSSGGQGALRETQYFGPGTRLLVL.

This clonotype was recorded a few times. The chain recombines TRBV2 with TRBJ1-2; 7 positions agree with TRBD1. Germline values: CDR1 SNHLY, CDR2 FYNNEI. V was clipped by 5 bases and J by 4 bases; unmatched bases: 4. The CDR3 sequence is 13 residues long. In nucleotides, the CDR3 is TGTGCCAGCAGTTACGGGGACAGCTATGGCTACACCTTC. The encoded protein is CASSYGDSYGYTF.

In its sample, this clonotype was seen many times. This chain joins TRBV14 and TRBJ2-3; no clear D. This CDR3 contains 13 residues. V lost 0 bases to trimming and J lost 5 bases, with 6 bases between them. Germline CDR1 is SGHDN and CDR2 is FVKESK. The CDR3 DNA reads TGTGCCAGCAGCCAAGAGAACCGAGATACGCAGTATTTT. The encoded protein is CASSQENRDTQYF.

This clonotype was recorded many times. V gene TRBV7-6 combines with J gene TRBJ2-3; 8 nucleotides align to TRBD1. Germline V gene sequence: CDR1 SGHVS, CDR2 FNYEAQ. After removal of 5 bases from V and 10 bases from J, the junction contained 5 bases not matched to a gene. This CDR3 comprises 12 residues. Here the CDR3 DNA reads TGTGCCAGCAGCAAATCGGACAGGGCGCAGTATTTT. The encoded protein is CASSKSDRAQYF.

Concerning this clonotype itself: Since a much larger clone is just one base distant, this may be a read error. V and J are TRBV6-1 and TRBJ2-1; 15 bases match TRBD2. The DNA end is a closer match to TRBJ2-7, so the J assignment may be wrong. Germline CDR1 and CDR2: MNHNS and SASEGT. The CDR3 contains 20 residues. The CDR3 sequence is CASRLTFWTSGGVNYNEQYF. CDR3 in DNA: TGTGCCAGCAGGCTAACCTTTTGGACTAGCGGGGGGGTTAACTACAATGAGCAGTACTTC.

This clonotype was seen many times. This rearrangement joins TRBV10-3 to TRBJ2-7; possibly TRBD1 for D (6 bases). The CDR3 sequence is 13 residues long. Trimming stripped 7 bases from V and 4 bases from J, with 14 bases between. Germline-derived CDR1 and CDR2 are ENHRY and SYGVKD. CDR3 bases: TGTGCCATCACAGCAGGGGTGTTGTACGAGCAGTACTTC. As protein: CAITAGVLYEQYF.

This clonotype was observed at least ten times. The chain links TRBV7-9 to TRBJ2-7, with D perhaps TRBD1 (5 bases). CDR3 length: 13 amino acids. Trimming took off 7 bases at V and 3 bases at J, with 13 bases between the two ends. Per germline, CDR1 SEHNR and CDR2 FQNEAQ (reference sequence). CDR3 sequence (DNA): TGTGCCAGCACCCTCGGGCAGGGCTACGAGCAGTACTTC. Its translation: CASTLGQGYEQYF.

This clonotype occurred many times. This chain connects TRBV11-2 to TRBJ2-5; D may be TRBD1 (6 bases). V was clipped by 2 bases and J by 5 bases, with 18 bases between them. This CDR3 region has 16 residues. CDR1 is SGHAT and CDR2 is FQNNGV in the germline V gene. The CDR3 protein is CASSLTGTPNSETQYF. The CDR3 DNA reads TGTGCCAGCAGCTTAACCGGGACACCCAATTCGGAGACCCAGTACTTC.

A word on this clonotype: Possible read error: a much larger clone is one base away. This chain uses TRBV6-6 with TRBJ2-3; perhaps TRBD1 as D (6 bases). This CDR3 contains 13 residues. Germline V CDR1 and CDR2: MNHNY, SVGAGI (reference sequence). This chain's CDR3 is CASRQGDTDTRYF. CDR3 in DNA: TGTGCCAGCAGACAGGGCGACACAGATACGCGGTATTTT.

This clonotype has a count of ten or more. The CDR3 is CASSFPGSYEQYF. CDR3 bases: TGTGCCAGCAGTTTCCCCGGATCCTACGAGCAGTACTTC. The chain links TRBV27 to TRBJ2-7; no reliable D call. CDR3 length: 13 residues. CDR1 is MNHEY and CDR2 is SMNVEV in the germline V gene (reference sequence). Deletions cut 3 bases from V and 1 base from J, with 7 bases between.